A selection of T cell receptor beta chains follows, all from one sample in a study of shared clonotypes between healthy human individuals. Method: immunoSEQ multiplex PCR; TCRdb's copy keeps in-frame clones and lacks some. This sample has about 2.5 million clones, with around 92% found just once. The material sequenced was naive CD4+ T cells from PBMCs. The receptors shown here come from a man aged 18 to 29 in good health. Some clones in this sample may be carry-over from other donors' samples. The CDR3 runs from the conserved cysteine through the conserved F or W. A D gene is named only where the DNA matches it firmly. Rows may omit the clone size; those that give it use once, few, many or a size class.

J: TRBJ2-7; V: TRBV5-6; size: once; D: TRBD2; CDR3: CASSFFGVAGGPHEQYF; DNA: TGTGCCAGCAGCTTTTTTGGGGTCGCGGGAGGGCCCCACGAGCAGTACTTC
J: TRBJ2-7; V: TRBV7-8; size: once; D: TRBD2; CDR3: CASRRVRGGSNEQYF; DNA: TGTGCCAGCAGACGGGTGCGGGGGGGCTCGAACGAGCAGTACTTC
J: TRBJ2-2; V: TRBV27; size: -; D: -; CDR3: CASSLQGNTGELFF; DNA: TGTGCCAGCAGCCTACAGGGGAACACCGGGGAGCTGTTTTTT
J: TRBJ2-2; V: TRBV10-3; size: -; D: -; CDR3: CAITWERGTGELFF; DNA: TGTGCCATCACGTGGGAACGCGGAACCGGGGAGCTGTTTTTT
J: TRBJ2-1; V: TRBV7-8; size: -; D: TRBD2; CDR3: CASSLGASGRHEQFF; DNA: TGTGCCAGCAGCTTAGGGGCTAGCGGGCGCCATGAGCAGTTCTTC
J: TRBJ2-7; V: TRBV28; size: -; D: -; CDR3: CASRLNYEQYF; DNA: TGTGCCAGCAGACTGAACTACGAGCAGTACTTC
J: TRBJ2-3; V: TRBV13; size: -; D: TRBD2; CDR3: CASSLRRGGLTDTQYF; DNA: TGTGCCAGCAGCTTACGGCGGGGAGGGCTCACAGATACGCAGTATTTT
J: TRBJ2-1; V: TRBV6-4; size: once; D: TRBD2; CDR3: CASRLSGRGRYEQFF; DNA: TGTGCCAGCCGACTTAGCGGGAGGGGTCGTTATGAGCAGTTCTTC
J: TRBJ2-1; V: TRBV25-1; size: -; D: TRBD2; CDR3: CASSGASGRQNEQFF; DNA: TGTGCCAGCAGTGGGGCTAGCGGGAGGCAAAATGAGCAGTTCTTC
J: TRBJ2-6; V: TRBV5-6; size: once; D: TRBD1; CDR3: CASSLDRGPGANVLTF; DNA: TGTGCCAGCAGCTTGGACAGGGGGCCTGGGGCCAACGTCCTGACTTTC
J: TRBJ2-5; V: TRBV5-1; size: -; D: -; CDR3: CASSLGAGPGAGETQYF; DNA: TGCGCCAGCAGCTTGGGTGCTGGGCCAGGGGCAGGAGAGACCCAGTACTTC
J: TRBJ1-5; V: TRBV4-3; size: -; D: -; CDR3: CASSLRLGSQPQHF; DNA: TGCGCCAGCAGCCTACGCCTAGGTAGTCAGCCCCAGCATTTT
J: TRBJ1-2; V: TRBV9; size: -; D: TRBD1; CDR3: CASSANRQGGGHGYTF; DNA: TGTGCCAGCAGCGCGAATCGACAGGGGGGAGGTCATGGCTACACCTTC
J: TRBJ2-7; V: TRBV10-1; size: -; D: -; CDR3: CATSSGQNYEQYF; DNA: TGCGCCACCTCGAGCGGACAGAACTACGAGCAGTACTTC
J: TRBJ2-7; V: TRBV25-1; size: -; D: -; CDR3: CASSDRMPYEQYF; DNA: TGTGCCAGCAGTGATCGGATGCCCTACGAGCAGTACTTC
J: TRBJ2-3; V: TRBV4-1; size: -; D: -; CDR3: CASSQASQGGVRDTQYF; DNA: TGCGCCAGCAGCCAAGCCTCCCAGGGCGGGGTCAGGGATACGCAGTATTTT
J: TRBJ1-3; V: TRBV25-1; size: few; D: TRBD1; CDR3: CASSEDRGRTGNTIYF; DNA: TGTGCCAGCAGTGAAGACAGGGGGAGAACTGGAAACACCATATATTTT
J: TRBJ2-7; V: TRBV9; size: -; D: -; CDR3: CAGYWYYEQYF; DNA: TGTGCCGGGTACTGGTACTACGAGCAGTACTTC
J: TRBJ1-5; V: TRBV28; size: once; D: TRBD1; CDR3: CASSLADRARDQPQHF; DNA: TGTGCCAGCAGTTTAGCTGACAGGGCTAGGGATCAGCCCCAGCATTTT
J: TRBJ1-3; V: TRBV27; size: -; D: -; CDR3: CASSALGNSGNTIYF; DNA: TGTGCCAGCAGTGCATTGGGAAACTCTGGAAACACCATATATTTT
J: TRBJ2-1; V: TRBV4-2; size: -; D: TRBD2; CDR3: CASSPSLLAGGVNSEQFF; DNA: TGTGCCAGCAGCCCCTCCCTGCTAGCGGGAGGCGTCAACAGTGAGCAGTTCTTC
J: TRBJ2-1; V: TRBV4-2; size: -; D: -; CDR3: CASSQDSAGEQFF; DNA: TGTGCCAGCAGCCAAGATTCCGCCGGGGAGCAGTTCTTC
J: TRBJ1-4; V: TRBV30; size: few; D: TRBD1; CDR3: CAWSRQGGKLFF; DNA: TGTGCCTGGAGCCGACAGGGGGGAAAACTGTTTTTT
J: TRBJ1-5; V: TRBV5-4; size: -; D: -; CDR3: CASSLSGRPSAQHF; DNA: TGTGCCAGCAGCTTGTCGGGCAGGCCCTCGGCCCAGCATTTT
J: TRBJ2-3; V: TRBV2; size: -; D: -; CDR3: CASSEKDTQYF; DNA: TGTGCCAGCAGTGAGAAAGATACGCAGTATTTT
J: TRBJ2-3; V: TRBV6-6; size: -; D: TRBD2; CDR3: CASSYGTSGSTDTQYF; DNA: TGTGCCAGCAGTTATGGGACTAGCGGTAGCACAGATACGCAGTATTTT
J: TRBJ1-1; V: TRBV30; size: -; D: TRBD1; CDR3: CAWSPGQYTEAFF; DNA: TGTGCCTGGAGTCCGGGACAGTACACTGAAGCTTTCTTT
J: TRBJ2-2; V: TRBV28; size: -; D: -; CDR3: CASRSGGANTGELFF; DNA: TGTGCCAGCAGATCCGGGGGTGCGAACACCGGGGAGCTGTTTTTT
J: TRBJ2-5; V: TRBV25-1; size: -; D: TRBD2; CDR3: CASGLTAGTSGQETQYF; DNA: TGTGCCAGCGGGCTCACTGCCGGGACTAGCGGCCAAGAGACCCAGTACTTC
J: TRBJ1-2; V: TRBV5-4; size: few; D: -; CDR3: CASSLYQGGYTF; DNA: TGTGCCAGCAGCTTATACCAGGGAGGCTACACCTTC
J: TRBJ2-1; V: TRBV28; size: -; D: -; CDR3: CASSTRFSYNEQFF; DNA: TGTGCCAGCAGTACGAGATTCTCCTACAATGAGCAGTTCTTC
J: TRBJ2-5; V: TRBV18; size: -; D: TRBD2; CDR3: CASSIGGAGVGETQYF; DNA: TGTGCCAGCTCAATAGGAGGCGCGGGAGTTGGGGAGACCCAGTACTTC
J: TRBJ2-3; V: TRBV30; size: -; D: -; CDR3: CAGDSGTDTQYF; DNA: TGTGCCGGGGATAGCGGCACAGATACGCAGTATTTT
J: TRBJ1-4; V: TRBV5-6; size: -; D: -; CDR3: CASGHRSADYEKLFF; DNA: TGTGCCAGCGGACACAGGAGCGCGGATTATGAAAAACTGTTTTTT
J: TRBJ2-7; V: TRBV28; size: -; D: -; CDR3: CASSSVGPNYEQYF; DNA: TGTGCCAGCAGTTCCGTGGGACCCAACTACGAGCAGTACTTC
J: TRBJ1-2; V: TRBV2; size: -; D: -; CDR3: CASREGMSYGYTF; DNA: TGTGCCAGCAGGGAAGGGATGAGCTATGGCTACACCTTC
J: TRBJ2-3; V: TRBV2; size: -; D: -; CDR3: CASGQTISTDTQYF; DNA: TGTGCCAGCGGTCAGACGATTAGCACAGATACGCAGTATTTT
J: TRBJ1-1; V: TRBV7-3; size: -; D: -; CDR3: CASSLTGTYTEAFF; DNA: TGTGCCAGCAGCTTAACGGGGACATACACTGAAGCTTTCTTT